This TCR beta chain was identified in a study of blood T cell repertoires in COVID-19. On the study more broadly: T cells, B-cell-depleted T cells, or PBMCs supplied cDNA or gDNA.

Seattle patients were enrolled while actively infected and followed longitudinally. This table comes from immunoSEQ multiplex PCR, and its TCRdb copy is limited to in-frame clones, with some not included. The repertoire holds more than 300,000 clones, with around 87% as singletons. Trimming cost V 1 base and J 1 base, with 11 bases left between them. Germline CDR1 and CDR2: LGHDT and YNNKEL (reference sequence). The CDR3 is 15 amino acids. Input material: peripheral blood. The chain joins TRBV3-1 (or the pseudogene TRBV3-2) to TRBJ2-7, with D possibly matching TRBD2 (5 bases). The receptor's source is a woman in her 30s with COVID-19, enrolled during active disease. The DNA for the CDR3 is TGTGCCAGCAGCCAAGGAAGCGGAGCGTCCTACGAGCAGTACTTC. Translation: CASSQGSGASYEQYF.